A single sample is the source of the 20 T cell receptor beta chains below, sequenced in a study of control samples from healthy donors and cancer patients. Data came from immunoSEQ multiplex PCR; TCRdb stores just in-frame clones and leaves some out. The sample comprises over 150,000 clones, just over 95% of which are singletons, and just over 1% rests with the top ten. Sequenced sample: blood. These TCRs come from a woman aged 25 to 45 in good health.

The rearrangement uses TRBV28 and TRBJ2-5; tentatively, D is TRBD1 (6 bases). The V gene lost 6 bases and the J gene lost 5 bases, with 22 bases spanning the gap. Looked up from germline, CDR1 is MDHEN and CDR2 is SYDVKM. The CDR3 loop spans 16 amino acids. This chain's CDR3 is CASSLGRDRTRETQYF. The CDR3 coding sequence is TGTGCCAGCAGCCTAGGTCGAGACAGGACGAGGGAGACCCAGTACTTC. The complete variable domain, with remaining parts taken from reference TRBV28 and TRBJ2-5, reads DVKVTQSSRYLVKRTGEKVFLECVQDMDHENMFWYRQDPGLGLRLIYFSYDVKMKEKGDIPEGYSVSREKKERFSLILESASTNQTSMYLCASSLGRDRTRETQYFGPGTRLLVL.

The gene calls are TRBV3-1 (or the pseudogene TRBV3-2) and TRBJ1-5; the D is unclear. The CDR3 spans 15 residues. CDR1 is LGHDT, CDR2 YNNKEL, per germline (reference sequence). Trimming removed 0 bases from V and 1 base from J, with 7 bases in between. CDR3 nucleotides: TGTGCCAGCAGCCAAGACGGCAGGAGCAATCAGCCCCAGCATTTT. It translates to CASSQDGRSNQPQHF.

J is TRBJ2-5 and V is TRBV6-4; TRBD1 matches at 8 bases. Trimming cost V 3 bases and J 3 bases; bases outside gene matches: 15. Per the germline V gene, CDR1 is MRHNA and CDR2 is SNTAGT. The CDR3 loop spans 18 amino acids. The CDR3: CASSDSDRAVGREETQYF. CDR3 nucleotide sequence: TGTGCCAGCAGTGATTCGGACAGGGCTGTTGGCCGCGAAGAGACCCAGTACTTC.

V usage is TRBV7-6 and J usage is TRBJ2-7; TRBD2 matches 10 bases. This CDR3 has 20 amino acids. V dropped 5 bases and J dropped 3; count of bases not matched to a gene: 22. Germline V CDR1 and CDR2: SGHVS, FNYEAQ. This CDR3 is CASSPLPVASGSTARYEQYF. CDR3 sequence (DNA): TGTGCCAGCAGCCCACTCCCAGTGGCTAGCGGGAGTACGGCTCGCTACGAGCAGTACTTC.

The gene calls are TRBV6-2 or TRBV6-3 and TRBJ2-2; 7 positions match TRBD2. The CDR3 covers 16 residues. J lost 7 bases, V lost 5 bases, and 13 bases had no gene match. Germline V CDR1 and CDR2: MNHEY, SVGEGT. The CDR3 here is CASSALVGGYFGELFF. The CDR3 nucleotides are TGTGCCAGCAGTGCACTGGTGGGGGGGTACTTCGGGGAGCTGTTTTTT.

V and J are TRBV28 and TRBJ2-3, with TRBD1 identical over 8 bases. V was pared by 6 bases and J by 2 bases, with 10 bases of the junction left unmatched. Germline CDR1 MDHEN, CDR2 SYDVKM. CDR3 size: 16 residues. The DNA for the CDR3 is TGTGCCAGCAGCCCATCTCAGGGGGCTCACACAGATACGCAGTATTTT. This gives the protein CASSPSQGAHTDTQYF. Together with reference TRBV28 and TRBJ2-3, the CDR3 gives the full variable domain: DVKVTQSSRYLVKRTGEKVFLECVQDMDHENMFWYRQDPGLGLRLIYFSYDVKMKEKGDIPEGYSVSREKKERFSLILESASTNQTSMYLCASSPSQGAHTDTQYFGPGTRLTVL.

The chain combines TRBV6-5 with TRBJ2-7; 8 positions match TRBD1. V gave up 5 bases and J gave up 2 bases; unmatched junction bases: 5. The CDR3 loop spans 14 amino acids. The V gene's germline CDR1 is MNHEY and CDR2 SVGAGI. The CDR3 bases are TGTGCCAGCAGTCGACAGGGGAGTACCTACGAGCAGTACTTC. Its translation: CASSRQGSTYEQYF.

This clone has just one count. V and J are TRBV19 and TRBJ2-3; perhaps TRBD1 as D (6 bases). The germline V and J ends were trimmed by 1 base and 2 bases, with 7 bases remaining between them. The CDR3 is 14 residues long. Germline V gene sequence: CDR1 LNHDA, CDR2 SQIVND (reference sequence). The CDR3 region is CASSIGQATDTQYF. In DNA form, the CDR3 reads TGTGCCAGTAGTATAGGACAGGCCACAGATACGCAGTATTTT.

The chain uses TRBV7-9 and TRBJ1-2, with no clear D. V gave up 3 bases and J gave up 4 bases, with 15 bases separating them. In germline, CDR1 is SEHNR, CDR2 FQNEAQ (reference sequence). The CDR3 is 15 residues long. The CDR3 sequence: CASSFGLEELYGYTF. DNA of the CDR3: TGTGCCAGCAGCTTCGGACTAGAAGAACTCTATGGCTACACCTTC.

The rearrangement links TRBV19 to TRBJ2-3, with unresolved D. The CDR3 covers 12 residues. Trimming pared 3 bases from V and 8 bases from J, leaving 9 bases between. Looked up from germline, CDR1 is LNHDA and CDR2 is SQIVND (reference sequence). This chain's CDR3 is CASSMSLSTQYF. Written as DNA, the CDR3 is TGTGCCAGTAGTATGAGTCTCTCTACGCAGTATTTT.

The chain employs TRBV11-3 and TRBJ1-3, with 9 bases aligning to TRBD1. This CDR3 contains 13 residues. With V trimmed by 4 bases and J by 9 bases, 4 bases remained unmatched. CDR1 and CDR2 (germline): SGHNT, YENEEA. The CDR3, as DNA: TGTGCCAGCAGCTCCGGGACAGGGAGCACCATATATTTT. This sequence encodes CASSSGTGSTIYF.

This chain links TRBV7-9 with TRBJ1-2; 7 positions match TRBD1. Unmatched junction bases numbered 10, after V lost 4 bases and J lost 8 bases. Germline CDR1 is SEHNR and CDR2 is FQNEAQ (reference sequence). CDR3 size: 14 residues. The CDR3 DNA reads TGTGCCAGCAGCTCCGGACCCACAGGGGAAGGCTACACCTTC. This codes for CASSSGPTGEGYTF. The whole variable domain, remainder taken from reference TRBV7-9 and TRBJ1-2, is DTGVSQNPRHKITKRGQNVTFRCDPISEHNRLYWYRQTLGQGPEFLTYFQNEAQLEKSRLLSDRFSAERPKGSFSTLEIQRTEQGDSAMYLCASSSGPTGEGYTFGSGTRLTVV.

Worth noting for this clone: The sample carries other DNA sequences with the same CDR3. This rearrangement joins TRBV28 to TRBJ1-2, with D uncertain. The CDR3 length is 11 residues. V lost 4 bases to trimming and J lost 8 bases, with 8 bases between them. Germline loops: CDR1 MDHEN, CDR2 SYDVKM. The CDR3 sequence: CASSSVGGYTF. CDR3 in DNA: TGTGCCAGCAGTTCGGTGGGAGGCTACACCTTC.

The chain has TRBV4-1 and TRBJ1-2; perhaps TRBD1 as D (6 bases). V lost 4 bases and J lost 4, with 16 bases in between. There are 15 residues in the CDR3. Germline V gene lookup returns CDR1 MGHRA and CDR2 YSYEKL. The CDR3 DNA follows: TGCGCCAGCAGCCTCGCTGAGGGGGTCCTCTATGGCTACACCTTC. It translates to CASSLAEGVLYGYTF.

The DNA of the CDR3 is TGTGCCAGCAGTCCCGCGGGAGGGACCAACGTCCTGACTTTC. This encodes CASSPAGGTNVLTF. The chain links TRBV6-5 to TRBJ2-6, with TRBD2 matching 9 bases. CDR3 size: 14 residues. CDR1 and CDR2 (germline): MNHEY, SVGAGI. Trimming removed 5 bases from V and 8 bases from J; junction bases left unmatched: 4.

The J gene is TRBJ2-3, the V gene TRBV12-3 or TRBV12-4, with 9 bases matching TRBD1. The J segment lost 14 bases and the V segment lost 6 bases, leaving 9 bases of the junction unmatched. The CDR3 runs 12 residues. The CDR3, as DNA: TGTGCCAGCAGCTTGACAGGGGGGAGTGGGTATTTT. Translated: CASSLTGGSGYF.

DNA for the CDR3: TGTGCCAGCAGACGACAGGGTTCCTACGAGCAGTACTTC. The encoded protein is CASRRQGSYEQYF. The chain carries TRBV6-5 and TRBJ2-7, with 7 bases that match TRBD1. With V trimmed by 6 bases and J by 1 base, 3 bases remained unmatched. Germline CDR1 MNHEY, CDR2 SVGAGI. This CDR3 contains 13 residues.

The V call is TRBV19, the J call TRBJ2-2; tentatively, D is TRBD1 (6 bases). The CDR3 covers 19 residues. Deletions cut 2 bases from V and 0 bases from J, with 19 bases between. CDR1 and CDR2 from the germline V gene are LNHDA and SQIVND (reference sequence). The CDR3 nucleotides read TGTGCCAGTAGTATAATCTGGATCAGGGGACGATCGAACACCGGGGAGCTGTTTTTT. Translating it yields CASSIIWIRGRSNTGELFF.

The J gene is TRBJ2-1, the V gene TRBV7-3; D assignment may be TRBD1 or TRBD2 (5 bases each). The V end was cut by 2 bases, the J end by 3 bases, with 14 bases between. The germline gives CDR1 SGHTA, CDR2 FQGTGA. The CDR3 contains 16 residues. The CDR3 spells CASSLVGGEDYNEQFF. The CDR3 DNA sequence: TGTGCCAGCAGCTTAGTTGGGGGAGAGGACTACAATGAGCAGTTCTTC.

The J gene is TRBJ2-1, the V gene TRBV19; TRBD2 aligns across 16 bases. Unmatched junction bases numbered 9, after V lost 7 bases and J lost 12 bases. The germline V gene has CDR1 LNHDA and CDR2 SQIVND (reference sequence). The CDR3 is made up of 15 amino acids. CDR3: CASTPGLAGGHGQFF. Here the CDR3 DNA reads TGTGCCAGTACCCCGGGACTAGCGGGAGGGCATGGGCAGTTCTTC.